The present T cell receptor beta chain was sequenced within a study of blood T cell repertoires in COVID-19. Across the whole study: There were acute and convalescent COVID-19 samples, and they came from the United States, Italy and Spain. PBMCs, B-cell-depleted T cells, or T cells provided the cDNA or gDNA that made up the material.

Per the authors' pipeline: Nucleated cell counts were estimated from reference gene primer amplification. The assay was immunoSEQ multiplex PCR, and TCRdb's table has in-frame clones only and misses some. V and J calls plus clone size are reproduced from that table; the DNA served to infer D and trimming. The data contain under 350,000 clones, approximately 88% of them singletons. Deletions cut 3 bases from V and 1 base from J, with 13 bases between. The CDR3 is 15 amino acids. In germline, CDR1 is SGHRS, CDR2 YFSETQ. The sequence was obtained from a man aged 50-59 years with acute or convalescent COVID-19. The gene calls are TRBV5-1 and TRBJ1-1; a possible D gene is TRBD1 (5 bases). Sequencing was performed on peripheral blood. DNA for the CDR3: TGCGCCAGCAGCTCCCAGGGCAGAGGGAACACTGAAGCTTTCTTT. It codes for CASSSQGRGNTEAFF.